This TCR beta chain is from a study of T cell responses to AZD1222 COVID-19 vaccine. Regarding this clone: The antigen is unknown.

Study-wide points: At baseline, seropositivity was found in only six or seven AZD1222 recipients. Repertoires were sampled only after the peak T cell response. The donor cohort was predominantly white British with a female majority, and clonal diversity may have been underestimated.

Germline V gene data show CDR1 as SNHLY and CDR2 as FYNNEI. The CDR3 sequence is 12 residues long. The V gene lost 5 bases and the J gene lost 2 bases, with 7 bases spanning the gap. Profiling relied on immunoSEQ multiplex PCR, and the TCRdb table lists in-frame clones only, not all of them. The sample has about 120,000 clones; 80% to 95% are singletons. The rearrangement joins TRBV2 to TRBJ2-7; unclear D gene. The sample in question was peripheral blood, obtained on day 0 of MenACWY control vaccination. This TCR came from an adult in good health. CDR3 coding DNA: TGTGCCAGCAGTTACGTTACCTACGAGCAGTACTTC. This codes for CASSYVTYEQYF.